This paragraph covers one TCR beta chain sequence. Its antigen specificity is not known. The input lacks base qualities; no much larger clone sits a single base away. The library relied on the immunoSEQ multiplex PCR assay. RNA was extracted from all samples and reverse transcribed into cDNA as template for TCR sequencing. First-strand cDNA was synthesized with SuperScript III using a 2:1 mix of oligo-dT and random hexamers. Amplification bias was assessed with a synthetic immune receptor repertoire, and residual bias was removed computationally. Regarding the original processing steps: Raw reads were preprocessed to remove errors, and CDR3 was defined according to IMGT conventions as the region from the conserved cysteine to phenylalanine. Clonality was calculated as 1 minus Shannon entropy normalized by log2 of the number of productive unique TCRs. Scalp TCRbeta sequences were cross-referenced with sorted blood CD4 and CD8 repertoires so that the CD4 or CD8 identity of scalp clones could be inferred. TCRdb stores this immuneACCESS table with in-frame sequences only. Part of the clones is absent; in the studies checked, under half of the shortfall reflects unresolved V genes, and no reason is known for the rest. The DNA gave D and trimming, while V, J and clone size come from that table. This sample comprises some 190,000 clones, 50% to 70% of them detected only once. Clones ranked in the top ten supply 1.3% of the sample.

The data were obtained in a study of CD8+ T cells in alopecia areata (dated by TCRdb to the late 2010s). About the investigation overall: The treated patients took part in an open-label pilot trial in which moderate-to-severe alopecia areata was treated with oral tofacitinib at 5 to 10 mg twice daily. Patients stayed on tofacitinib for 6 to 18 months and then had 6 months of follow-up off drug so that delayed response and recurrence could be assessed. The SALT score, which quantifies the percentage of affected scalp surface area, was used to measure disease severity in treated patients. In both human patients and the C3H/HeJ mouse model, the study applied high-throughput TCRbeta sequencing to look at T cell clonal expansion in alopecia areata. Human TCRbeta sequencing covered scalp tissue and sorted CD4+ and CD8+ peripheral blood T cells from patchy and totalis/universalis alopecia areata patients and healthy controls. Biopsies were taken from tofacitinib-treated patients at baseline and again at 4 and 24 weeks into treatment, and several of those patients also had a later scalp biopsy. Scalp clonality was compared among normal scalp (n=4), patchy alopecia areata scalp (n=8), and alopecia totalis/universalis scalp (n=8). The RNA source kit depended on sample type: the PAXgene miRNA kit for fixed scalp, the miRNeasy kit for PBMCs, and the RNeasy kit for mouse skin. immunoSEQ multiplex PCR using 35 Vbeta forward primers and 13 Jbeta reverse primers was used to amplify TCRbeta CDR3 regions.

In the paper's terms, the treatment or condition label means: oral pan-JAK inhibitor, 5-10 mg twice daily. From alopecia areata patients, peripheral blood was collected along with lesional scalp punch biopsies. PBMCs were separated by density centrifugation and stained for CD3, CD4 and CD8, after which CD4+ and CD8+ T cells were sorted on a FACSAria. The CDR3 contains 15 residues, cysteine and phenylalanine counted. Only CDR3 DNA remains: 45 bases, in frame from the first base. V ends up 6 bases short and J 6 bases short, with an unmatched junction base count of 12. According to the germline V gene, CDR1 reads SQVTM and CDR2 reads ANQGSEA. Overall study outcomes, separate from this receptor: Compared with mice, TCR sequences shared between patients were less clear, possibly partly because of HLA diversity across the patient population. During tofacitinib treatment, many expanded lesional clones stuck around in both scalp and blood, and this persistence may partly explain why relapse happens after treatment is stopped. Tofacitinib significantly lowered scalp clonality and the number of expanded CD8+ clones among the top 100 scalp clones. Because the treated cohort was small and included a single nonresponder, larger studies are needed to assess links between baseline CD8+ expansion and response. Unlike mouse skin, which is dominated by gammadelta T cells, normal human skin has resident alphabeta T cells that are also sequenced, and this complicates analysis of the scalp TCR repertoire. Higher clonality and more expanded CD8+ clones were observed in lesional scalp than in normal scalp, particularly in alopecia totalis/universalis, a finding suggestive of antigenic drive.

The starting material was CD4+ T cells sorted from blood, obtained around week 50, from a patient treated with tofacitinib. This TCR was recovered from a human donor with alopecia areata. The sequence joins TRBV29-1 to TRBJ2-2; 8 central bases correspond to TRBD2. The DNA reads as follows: TGCAGCGTCGAAAGGACCTCGGGGGGGGCCGGGGAGCTGTTTTTT. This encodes CSVERTSGGAGELFF.